What follows are 32 T cell receptor beta chains derived from one specimen sequenced in a study of blood T cell repertoires in COVID-19. The data were produced by immunoSEQ multiplex PCR, yet TCRdb's version contains in-frame clones alone and is incomplete. The table records around 280,000 clones, around 90% of them present only once. The material sequenced was PBMCs or T cells enriched from blood (not recorded which). These receptors all stem from a woman between 18 and 29 years old with acute COVID-19.

In nucleotides, the CDR3 is TGTGCCACCAGTGAGAGGTCGTTACAGGGGAACACCGGGGAGCTGTTTTTT. Translated, it gives CATSERSLQGNTGELFF. The genes are TRBV24-1 and TRBJ2-2, with D tentatively TRBD1 (6 bases). This CDR3 has 17 residues. Trimming left V 4 bases short and J 1 base short, with 15 bases between. Germline V gene data show CDR1 as KGHDR and CDR2 as SFDVKD.

The chain joins TRBV27 to TRBJ2-3, with TRBD1 matching 11 bases. The germline gives CDR1 MNHEY, CDR2 SMNVEV (reference sequence). There are 15 residues in the CDR3. Trimming cost V 2 bases and J 6 bases; bases outside gene matches: 4. Here the CDR3 reads CASSLRTGGWDTQYF. In DNA form, the CDR3 reads TGTGCCAGCAGTTTAAGGACAGGGGGCTGGGATACGCAGTATTTT.

The chain has TRBV7-6 and TRBJ1-4; 9 bases match TRBD1. V trimming: 1 base; J trimming: 6 bases; junction bases outside the gene matches: 3. Germline loops: CDR1 SGHVS, CDR2 FNYEAQ. The CDR3 is 15 amino acids. CDR3 DNA: TGTGCCAGCAGCTTAGGGGACAGGGATGATGAAAAACTGTTTTTT. It specifies CASSLGDRDDEKLFF.

The genes are TRBV28 and TRBJ2-2, with D possibly TRBD2 on 6 matching bases. Germline V gene data show CDR1 as MDHEN and CDR2 as SYDVKM. This CDR3 region has 17 residues. V lost 6 bases and J 3 bases, leaving 20 bases between the germline ends. The CDR3 nucleotides read TGTGCCAGCAGCCCTACTCTTGGAGGGGCTGACACCGGGGAGCTGTTTTTT. As protein: CASSPTLGGADTGELFF.

The V and J genes are TRBV11-2 and TRBJ2-7; 9 bases map to TRBD2. Trimming cost V 7 bases and J 7 bases; bases outside gene matches: 11. The length of the CDR3 is 14 residues. Germline CDR1 reads SGHAT; CDR2 reads FQNNGV. The CDR3 loop reads CASTKGGRAGEQYF. As DNA, the CDR3 is TGTGCCAGCACCAAAGGCGGGAGGGCGGGGGAGCAGTACTTC.

The DNA for the CDR3 is TGTGCCAGCAGCCGACGCACAGGAGCAGGGGAGAGCTCCTATAATTCACCCCTCCACTTT. This gives the protein CASSRRTGAGESSYNSPLHF. This chain joins TRBV4-2 and TRBJ1-6; D might be TRBD1 (6 bases). Germline values: CDR1 LGHNA, CDR2 YNFKEQ. CDR3 size: 20 residues. The germline V and J ends were trimmed by 4 bases and 0 bases, with 22 bases remaining between them.

The V and J genes are TRBV20-1 and TRBJ2-7; D gene ambiguous. CDR1 and CDR2 from the germline V gene are DFQATT and SNEGSKA (reference sequence). The CDR3 length is 10 residues. V was cut by 6 bases and J by 2 bases, with 5 bases left in between. The CDR3 loop reads CSARTYEQYF. In DNA, the CDR3 is TGCAGTGCGCGAACCTACGAGCAGTACTTC.

This chain connects TRBV4-2 to TRBJ2-3, with 7 bases matching TRBD2. This CDR3 comprises 18 residues. Germline CDR1 reads LGHNA; CDR2 reads YNFKEQ. V gave up 0 bases and J gave up 0 bases; unmatched junction bases: 9. DNA of the CDR3: TGTGCCAGCAGCCAAGAGCCAGCGGGGACCCTTAGCACAGATACGCAGTATTTT. Translating gives CASSQEPAGTLSTDTQYF.

This chain uses TRBV3-1 (or the pseudogene TRBV3-2) with TRBJ1-5; D is perhaps TRBD1 (5 bases). V gave up 1 base and J gave up 0 bases, with 7 bases separating them. CDR1 is LGHDT and CDR2 is YNNKEL in the germline V gene (reference sequence). This CDR3 is 15 amino acids long. CDR3 nucleotide sequence: TGTGCCAGCAGCCAAGGGGGGGTTAGCAATCAGCCCCAGCATTTT. Encoded protein: CASSQGGVSNQPQHF.

The chain carries TRBV7-8 and TRBJ2-1; 10 bases agree with TRBD2. There are 19 residues in the CDR3. CDR1 and CDR2 (germline): SGHVS, FQNEAQ. V shed 5 bases and J 3 bases; nucleotides not matched to a gene: 16. CDR3 in DNA: TGTGCCAGCAGCGCAAAGCCAGTAGCTAGCGGGAGTAACTACAATGAGCAGTTCTTC. Amino acid sequence: CASSAKPVASGSNYNEQFF.

The CDR3 DNA reads TGTGCCAGCAGCCCCATGGCCATGAACACTGAAGCTTTCTTT. Translated, it gives CASSPMAMNTEAFF. This chain uses TRBV3-1 (or the pseudogene TRBV3-2) with TRBJ1-1; the D is unclear. From germline, CDR1 is LGHDT and CDR2 YNNKEL (reference sequence). V dropped 4 bases and J dropped 0 bases, with 9 bases sitting between them. CDR3 length: 14 amino acids.

The gene calls are TRBV27 and TRBJ2-1; TRBD2 aligns across 9 bases. V shed 4 bases and J 6 bases; nucleotides not matched to a gene: 7. The CDR3 totals 15 residues. CDR1 and CDR2 from the germline V gene are MNHEY and SMNVEV (reference sequence). The CDR3 bases are TGTGCCAGCAGTTCTGCGGGACTAGCCATCAATGAGCAGTTCTTC. Translating it yields CASSSAGLAINEQFF.

The chain couples TRBV10-3 to TRBJ2-1, with D tentatively TRBD1 (6 bases). The V gene lost 4 bases and the J gene lost 4 bases, with 14 bases spanning the gap. This CDR3 has 15 amino acids. Looked up from germline, CDR1 is ENHRY and CDR2 is SYGVKD. The CDR3 bases are TGTGCCATCAGTGTTACCGCAGGGGAATACAATGAGCAGTTCTTC. Protein product: CAISVTAGEYNEQFF.

The genes are TRBV24-1 and TRBJ2-2, with 7 bases that match TRBD1. V shed 0 bases, J shed 4 bases, and the junction held 7 bases outside the gene matches. From germline, CDR1 is KGHDR and CDR2 SFDVKD. The CDR3 extends over 17 amino acids. Written as DNA, the CDR3 is TGTGCCACCAGTGATTTGCAAACCGGGACAGTCACCGGGGAGCTGTTTTTT. It encodes CATSDLQTGTVTGELFF.

The chain combines TRBV18 with TRBJ2-1; D is unresolved. Deletions cut 3 bases from V and 0 bases from J, with 9 bases between. The germline gives CDR1 KGHSH, CDR2 LQKENI. CDR3 length: 15 residues. CDR3 DNA sequence: TGTGCCAGCTCACCCGCCCTCGGCTCCTACAATGAGCAGTTCTTC. This encodes CASSPALGSYNEQFF.

This chain links TRBV5-1 with TRBJ2-3; D may be TRBD2 (6 bases). The CDR3 loop spans 16 amino acids. Trimming removed 0 bases from V and 3 bases from J, with 14 bases in between. Germline CDR1 SGHRS, CDR2 YFSETQ. This chain's CDR3 is CASSLAAGLRTDTQYF. In nucleotides, the CDR3 is TGCGCCAGCAGCTTGGCCGCGGGGTTGAGGACAGATACGCAGTATTTT.

The chain uses TRBV9 and TRBJ2-3, with a possible D match to TRBD1 (5 bases). CDR3 length: 15 amino acids. Germline V gene sequence: CDR1 SGDLS, CDR2 YYNGEE. V was trimmed by 2 bases and J by 0 bases, leaving 10 bases between them. This CDR3 is CASSVETASTDTQYF. Here the CDR3 DNA reads TGTGCCAGCAGCGTCGAGACAGCTAGCACAGATACGCAGTATTTT.

This clone is a singleton in its sample. V usage is TRBV10-1 and J usage is TRBJ2-1, with 9 bases aligning to TRBD1. Trimming removed 6 bases from V and 9 bases from J; junction bases left unmatched: 9. Germline-derived CDR1 and CDR2 are WNHNN and SYGVQD (reference sequence). This CDR3 contains 14 residues. The CDR3 is CASSHGTGLGEQFF. CDR3 DNA sequence: TGCGCCAGCAGCCACGGGACAGGGCTGGGTGAGCAGTTCTTC.

This clone has a count of ten or more. The rearrangement links TRBV28 to TRBJ1-2, with 7 bases matching TRBD1. CDR1 and CDR2 (germline): MDHEN, SYDVKM. The V gene end was trimmed by 5 bases and the J gene end by 0 bases; junction bases not matched to a gene: 6. CDR3 length: 15 amino acids. The CDR3, as DNA: TGTGCCAGCAGTCCCAATGACAGGGCTAACTATGGCTACACCTTC. This gives the protein CASSPNDRANYGYTF.

J is TRBJ1-2 and V is TRBV3-1 (or the pseudogene TRBV3-2), with a weak D call TRBD1 (6 bases). Germline V gene sequence: CDR1 LGHDT, CDR2 YNNKEL (reference sequence). Trimming removed 6 bases from V and 5 bases from J, with 19 bases in between. This CDR3 comprises 15 residues. CDR3 DNA: TGTGCCAGCAGGGGGACAAGACAGTCGCATTATGGCTACACCTTC. Amino acid sequence: CASRGTRQSHYGYTF.

V usage is TRBV19 and J usage is TRBJ2-7; 9 bases match TRBD2. V shed 6 bases, J shed 4 bases, and the junction held 4 bases outside the gene matches. This CDR3 region has 13 residues. Germline CDR1 and CDR2: LNHDA and SQIVND (reference sequence). The chain's CDR3 is CASSLGLAYEQYF. The CDR3 nucleotides read TGTGCCAGTAGCCTGGGACTAGCTTACGAGCAGTACTTC.

V and J are TRBV5-1 and TRBJ2-1, with TRBD2 matching over 8 bases. Germline CDR1 and CDR2: SGHRS and YFSETQ. Trimming cost V 1 base and J 3 bases; bases outside gene matches: 3. The CDR3 sequence is 15 residues long. The CDR3 here is CASSLLAGGYNEQFF. DNA for the CDR3: TGCGCCAGCAGCTTGTTGGCGGGAGGCTACAATGAGCAGTTCTTC.

This chain connects TRBV19 to TRBJ2-1; 11 positions match TRBD2. With V trimmed by 7 bases and J by 7 bases, 9 bases remained unmatched. Germline CDR1 and CDR2: LNHDA and SQIVND (reference sequence). The length of the CDR3 is 15 residues. CDR3 sequence: CASTELAGAGNEQFF. The CDR3, as DNA: TGTGCCAGTACAGAACTAGCGGGAGCGGGAAATGAGCAGTTCTTC. The full variable domain, with the rest looked up from reference TRBV19 and TRBJ2-1, is DGGITQSPKYLFRKEGQNVTLSCEQNLNHDAMYWYRQDPGQGLRLIYYSQIVNDFQKGDIAEGYSVSREKKESFPLTVTSAQKNPTAFYLCASTELAGAGNEQFFGPGTRLTVL.

This chain uses TRBV15 with TRBJ2-1; 13 bases align to TRBD2. The CDR3 is 17 amino acids. Germline V gives CDR1 LNHNV, CDR2 YYDKDF (reference sequence). V lost 4 bases, J lost 4 bases, and 7 bases stayed unmatched. CDR3 protein: CATSNRLAGGGYNEQFF. In DNA, the CDR3 is TGTGCCACCAGCAACCGACTAGCGGGAGGAGGTTACAATGAGCAGTTCTTC.

CDR3 sequence reads: CATSDPQSSGYEQYF. The DNA for the CDR3 is TGTGCCACCAGTGATCCTCAGTCTAGCGGCTACGAGCAGTACTTC. The chain uses TRBV24-1 and TRBJ2-7; 7 nucleotides agree with TRBD2. V lost 3 bases to trimming and J lost 3 bases; unmatched junction nucleotides: 7. In germline, CDR1 is KGHDR, CDR2 SFDVKD. The CDR3 covers 15 residues.

The J gene is TRBJ2-3, the V gene TRBV12-2; TRBD2 reflects the table's D call only, with no check against the DNA. TRBV12-2 is annotated as a pseudogene. The CDR3 sequence is 16 residues long. The CDR3 loop reads CASRPPGGADTDTQYF. DNA of the CDR3: TGTGCAAGTCGCCCCCCTGGAGGGGCCGACACAGATACGCAGTATTTT.

The rearrangement uses TRBV6-1 and TRBJ2-7, with a weak D call TRBD2 (5 bases). This CDR3 has 15 residues. With 3 bases removed from V and 1 base from J, the gap between germline ends came to 13 bases. Germline CDR1 MNHNS, CDR2 SASEGT. The CDR3 loop reads CASSESRVSSYEQYF. Here the CDR3 DNA reads TGTGCCAGCAGTGAGTCGAGGGTTTCGTCCTACGAGCAGTACTTC.

This chain connects TRBV29-1 to TRBJ2-1; maybe TRBD2 (6 bases). CDR3 length equals 10 residues. The germline CDR1 and CDR2 sequences are SQVTM and ANQGSEA. Deletions cut 7 bases from V and 9 bases from J, with 10 bases between. In DNA form, the CDR3 reads TGCAGCGCGGCTAGCGCTGAGCAGTTCTTC. As protein: CSAASAEQFF.

The table lists this clone with a count of one. This sequence joins TRBV5-1 and TRBJ2-3; D is uncertain. V lost 2 bases to trimming and J lost 1 base, with 5 bases between them. The CDR3 is made up of 13 amino acids. CDR1 is SGHRS and CDR2 is YFSETQ in the germline V gene. CDR3 protein: CASSFLGTDTQYF. DNA for the CDR3: TGCGCCAGCAGCTTTCTCGGCACAGATACGCAGTATTTT.

The chain carries TRBV3-1 (or the pseudogene TRBV3-2) and TRBJ2-3; 12 positions agree with TRBD2. Germline loops: CDR1 LGHDT, CDR2 YNNKEL (reference sequence). This CDR3 is 17 amino acids long. V lost 9 bases to trimming and J lost 3 bases; unmatched junction nucleotides: 13. This CDR3 reads CASSGLAGPDGTDTQYF. The CDR3 nucleotides read TGTGCCAGTTCGGGACTAGCGGGCCCGGACGGAACAGATACGCAGTATTTT.

J is TRBJ1-5 and V is TRBV6-6; 7 bases align to TRBD1. CDR1 and CDR2 from the germline V gene are MNHNY and SVGAGI (reference sequence). V dropped 6 bases and J dropped 3; count of bases not matched to a gene: 5. The CDR3 runs 14 residues. The CDR3 reads CASRPQGNNQPQHF. The CDR3 coding sequence is TGTGCCAGCAGACCACAGGGGAACAATCAGCCCCAGCATTTT.

This clone was counted between two and nine times. This chain uses TRBV15 with TRBJ2-7, with 7 nucleotides matching TRBD2. The V gene end was trimmed by 0 bases and the J gene end by 6 bases; junction bases not matched to a gene: 8. Germline V gives CDR1 LNHNV, CDR2 YYDKDF (reference sequence). CDR3 length equals 15 residues. DNA of the CDR3: TGTGCCACCAGCAGAGATACGGCGGGAGACTCCGAGCAGTACTTC. This gives the protein CATSRDTAGDSEQYF.